This is a list of T cell receptor beta chains from one sample in a study of post-analysis software for immune sequencing data. TCRdb reanalysed the PCR reads using MiXCR and keeps one entry per CDR3 protein. The sample includes about 460,000 distinct CDR3 sequences, 45% of them seen just once. The sequencing sample was made of blood. The receptors shown here come from a girl between 5 and 17 years old with multiple sclerosis. The CDR3 runs from the conserved cysteine through the conserved F or W. The D gene is left open where the match is weak. Rows give clone size only sometimes, using once, few, many, or a class for an expanded clone.

CDR3	DNA	V	J	D	size
CASSYSRLATYEQYF	TGTGCCAGCAGTTACTCGAGACTAGCAACCTACGAGCAGTACTTC	TRBV6-5	TRBJ2-7	TRBD2	few
CASSQLVQETQYF	TGTGCCAGCAGCCAACTCGTACAAGAGACCCAGTACTTC	TRBV3-1	TRBJ2-5	NA	many
CASSESTPSYEQYF	TGCGCCAGCAGTGAGTCCACTCCTTCCTACGAGCAGTACTTC	TRBV10-2	TRBJ2-7	NA	NA
CAISGKDENEQFF	TGTGCCATCAGTGGCAAGGACGAGAATGAGCAGTTCTTC	TRBV10-3	TRBJ2-1	NA	once
CSALQRASGRAVYEQYF	TGCAGTGCTCTCCAAAGGGCTAGCGGGAGGGCTGTTTACGAGCAGTACTTC	TRBV20-1	TRBJ2-7	TRBD2	NA
CATSDNRGTEAFF	TGTGCCACCAGTGATAACAGGGGCACTGAAGCTTTCTTT	TRBV24-1	TRBJ1-1	TRBD1	NA
CASMESYNEQFF	TGTGCCAGCATGGAGAGTTACAATGAGCAGTTCTTC	TRBV12-3/TRBV12-4	TRBJ2-1	NA	few
CVSSHGETLSYNSPLHF	TGCGTCAGCAGCCATGGGGAGACGCTTTCCTATAATTCACCCCTCCACTTT	TRBV4-1	TRBJ1-6	NA	NA
CATSRASRVDTQYF	TGTGCCACCAGCAGAGCCAGTAGGGTAGATACGCAGTATTTT	TRBV15	TRBJ2-3	NA	few
CASSQEGQGGQPQHF	TGCGCCAGCAGCCAAGAGGGACAGGGGGGTCAGCCCCAGCATTTT	TRBV4-1	TRBJ1-5	TRBD1	NA
CASRGRYWEQYF	TGTGCCAGCAGGGGCCGGTACTGGGAGCAGTACTTC	TRBV6-6	TRBJ2-4	NA	NA
CASSLVGVTDTQYF	TGTGCTAGCAGCTTAGTGGGAGTCACAGATACGCAGTATTTT	TRBV7-7	TRBJ2-3	NA	few
CATSGGYAGQGRTEAFF	TGTGCCACCAGCGGGGGGTATGCGGGACAGGGGAGGACTGAAGCTTTCTTT	TRBV15	TRBJ1-1	TRBD1	few
CASSKPGQVHPNSYEQYF	TGTGCCAGCAGCAAACCCGGGCAGGTACACCCTAACTCCTACGAGCAGTACTTC	TRBV21-1	TRBJ2-7	NA	few